The 28 T cell receptor beta chains in this list originate from one sample, sequenced in a study of blood T cell repertoires in COVID-19. Assay: immunoSEQ multiplex PCR; the TCRdb copy retains only in-frame clones and omits some. The table records some 310,000 clones, roughly 84% of them present only once. The sample taken for sequencing was peripheral blood. The receptor source for this set is a man between 45 and 60 years old with active or convalescent COVID-19.

V usage is TRBV28 and J usage is TRBJ1-2; no definite D call. The CDR3 is 14 residues long. Per germline, CDR1 MDHEN and CDR2 SYDVKM. V lost 5 bases and J 5 bases, leaving 15 bases between the germline ends. As DNA, the CDR3 is TGTGCCAGCAGTATCCCCGAAGATCTATATGGCTACACCTTC. Its translation is CASSIPEDLYGYTF.

The chain uses TRBV7-2 and TRBJ2-2, with D maybe TRBD1 (5 bases). The CDR3 spans 16 residues. Trimming removed 5 bases at V and 3 bases at J, with 16 bases between. Germline V gene data show CDR1 as SGHTA and CDR2 as FQGNSA. CDR3 amino acids: CASSPGWGMDTGELFF. The CDR3 DNA sequence: TGTGCCAGCAGCCCAGGGTGGGGCATGGACACCGGGGAGCTGTTTTTT.

The rearrangement joins TRBV30 to TRBJ1-2; D uncertain. Germline CDR1 reads GTSNPN; CDR2 reads SVGIG (reference sequence). The CDR3 runs to 13 residues. With 3 bases removed from V and 4 bases from J, the gap between germline ends came to 12 bases. The CDR3 nucleotides are TGTGCCTGGAGACCCTGGCGCGGCTATGGCTACACCTTC. Translated: CAWRPWRGYGYTF.

The chain couples TRBV5-1 to TRBJ1-1; no clear D gene. Between the trimmed V and J ends, which lost 0 bases and 11 bases, there was a span of 14 bases. This CDR3 is 13 amino acids long. Germline values: CDR1 SGHRS, CDR2 YFSETQ. The CDR3 here is CASSLVPSKEAFF. As DNA, the CDR3 is TGCGCCAGCAGCTTGGTTCCCTCGAAAGAGGCTTTCTTT.

The chain is built from TRBV28 and TRBJ2-3; D possibly corresponds to TRBD2 (5 bases). CDR3 length: 16 residues. Between the trimmed V and J ends, which lost 5 bases and 2 bases, there was a span of 17 bases. Germline V lookup: CDR1 MDHEN, CDR2 SYDVKM. The CDR3 DNA is TGTGCCAGCAGTACCCCGGGATCTTCGCCCACAGATACGCAGTATTTT. This encodes CASSTPGSSPTDTQYF.

This clone was recorded only once. The V and J genes are TRBV6-5 and TRBJ1-1; unclear D gene. CDR3 length equals 13 residues. V lost 4 bases, J lost 6 bases, and 12 bases lay in between. Germline V gene lookup returns CDR1 MNHEY and CDR2 SVGAGI. CDR3 sequence (DNA): TGTGCCAGCAGTTTCGGGATTTTCGCTGAAGCTTTCTTT. Its protein product is CASSFGIFAEAFF.

In its sample, this clone was seen once. V is TRBV9 and J is TRBJ2-3; no clear D. The CDR3 loop spans 15 amino acids. Germline V gene data show CDR1 as SGDLS and CDR2 as YYNGEE. The V end was cut by 0 bases, the J end by 2 bases, with 10 bases between. This CDR3 reads CASSVAPRLTDTQYF. The DNA for the CDR3 is TGTGCCAGCAGCGTAGCCCCGCGACTCACAGATACGCAGTATTTT.

V is TRBV7-2 and J is TRBJ1-6, with D perhaps matching TRBD1 (5 bases). Germline lookup yields CDR1 SGHTA and CDR2 FQGNSA. The CDR3 contains 14 residues. Trimming removed 1 base from V and 7 bases from J, with 8 bases in between. CDR3 in DNA: TGTGCCAGCAGCTTAGTGGGGGGGAATTCACCCCTCCACTTT. It translates to CASSLVGGNSPLHF.

This chain connects TRBV18 to TRBJ2-7; weak D call: TRBD2 (9 bases). V was shortened by 8 bases and J by 6 bases, with 32 bases between the two germline ends. Germline V gene data show CDR1 as KGHSH and CDR2 as LQKENI. This CDR3 has 18 amino acids. In DNA form, the CDR3 reads TGTGCCAGCGCCCCGGGACAGGTAGCGGGAGTAAAGATCCGCGAGCAGTACTTC. Residues: CASAPGQVAGVKIREQYF.

V usage is TRBV20-1 and J usage is TRBJ2-1; TRBD2 agrees at 14 bases. CDR1 DFQATT and CDR2 SNEGSKA come from the germline V gene (reference sequence). This CDR3 region has 15 residues. The ends lost 3 bases at V and 8 bases at J; junction bases unmatched: 6. CDR3 sequence: CSASPPGLAGDEQFF. Written as DNA, the CDR3 is TGCAGTGCTAGTCCACCGGGACTAGCGGGGGATGAGCAGTTCTTC.

The CDR3 DNA sequence: TGTGCCAGCAGTTATCAGGCATGGGATACGCAGTATTTT. It codes for CASSYQAWDTQYF. This chain connects TRBV12-3 or TRBV12-4 to TRBJ2-3; D is undetermined. V was clipped by 4 bases and J by 6 bases, with 11 bases between them. This CDR3 is 13 amino acids long.

The V gene is TRBV28, the J gene TRBJ1-2, with TRBD1 matching 7 bases. Germline V gene data show CDR1 as MDHEN and CDR2 as SYDVKM. With V trimmed by 7 bases and J by 7 bases, 12 bases remained unmatched. This CDR3 is 14 amino acids long. The DNA for the CDR3 is TGTGCCAGCACCAAAGGTGGTACAGGGGTTGGCTACACCTTC. Its translation: CASTKGGTGVGYTF.

This clone was recorded once. The chain couples TRBV9 to TRBJ1-5; the D gene is possibly TRBD1 (6 bases). The V gene's germline CDR1 is SGDLS and CDR2 YYNGEE. The CDR3 extends over 16 amino acids. V gave up 4 bases and J gave up 0 bases, with 14 bases separating them. The CDR3 sequence: CASSRQGISSNQPQHF. As DNA, the CDR3 is TGTGCCAGCAGCAGGCAGGGGATAAGTAGCAATCAGCCCCAGCATTTT. Variable domain in full (rest from reference TRBV9 and TRBJ1-5): DSGVTQTPKHLITATGQRVTLRCSPRSGDLSVYWYQQSLDQGLQFLIQYYNGEERAKGNILERFSAQQFPDLHSELNLSSLELGDSALYFCASSRQGISSNQPQHFGDGTRLSIL.

The V call is TRBV6-1, the J call TRBJ2-5; 10 bases agree with TRBD1. With V trimmed by 2 bases and J by 4 bases, 7 bases remained unmatched. The germline CDR1 and CDR2 sequences are MNHNS and SASEGT. The CDR3 length is 16 residues. CDR3 sequence reads: CASSEWGTGDGETQYF. CDR3 bases: TGTGCCAGCAGTGAATGGGGGACAGGGGATGGAGAGACCCAGTACTTC.

DNA for the CDR3: TGTGCCAGCACCCCACGCTACGGGAGGGCCGGGGGCGAGCAGTTCTTC. Encoded protein: CASTPRYGRAGGEQFF. The chain is built from TRBV7-8 and TRBJ2-1; the match to TRBD2 covers 8 bases. Germline V lookup: CDR1 SGHVS, CDR2 FQNEAQ. Unmatched junction bases numbered 18, after V lost 7 bases and J lost 10 bases. The CDR3 is made up of 16 amino acids.

V gene TRBV19 combines with J gene TRBJ1-5; D is undetermined. The CDR3 runs 15 residues. CDR1 is LNHDA, CDR2 SQIVND, per germline (reference sequence). The V gene lost 7 bases and the J gene lost 1 base, with 14 bases spanning the gap. The CDR3 here is CASIPTGNSNQPQHF. The DNA of the CDR3 is TGTGCCAGTATCCCGACGGGGAACAGCAATCAGCCCCAGCATTTT.

This chain connects TRBV30 to TRBJ2-1; 11 bases agree with TRBD2. Unmatched junction bases numbered 8, after V lost 3 bases and J lost 4 bases. The CDR3 contains 16 residues. Germline values: CDR1 GTSNPN, CDR2 SVGIG (reference sequence). Written as DNA, the CDR3 is TGTGCCTGGAGGGAACTGGGACTAGCGGTTTACAATGAGCAGTTCTTC. Translated: CAWRELGLAVYNEQFF.

The chain joins TRBV7-3 to TRBJ2-7, with 9 positions matching TRBD1. The CDR3 is 14 residues long. The V gene end was trimmed by 6 bases and the J gene end by 3 bases; junction bases not matched to a gene: 6. Per the germline V gene, CDR1 is SGHTA and CDR2 is FQGTGA. DNA of the CDR3: TGTGCCAGCAGTCCCGGGACAGGGAACTACGAGCAGTACTTC. This sequence encodes CASSPGTGNYEQYF.

This chain uses TRBV9 with TRBJ1-1, with TRBD1 identical over 8 bases. The CDR3 has 14 amino acids. Germline CDR1 reads SGDLS; CDR2 reads YYNGEE. The V segment lost 6 bases and the J segment 0 bases; nucleotides outside the gene matches: 4. CDR3 nucleotides: TGTGCCAGCACACGGACAGGGATGAACACTGAAGCTTTCTTT. The encoded protein is CASTRTGMNTEAFF. The full variable domain, completed using reference TRBV9 and TRBJ1-1, is DSGVTQTPKHLITATGQRVTLRCSPRSGDLSVYWYQQSLDQGLQFLIQYYNGEERAKGNILERFSAQQFPDLHSELNLSSLELGDSALYFCASTRTGMNTEAFFGQGTRLTVV.

V is TRBV5-1 and J is TRBJ2-5; D not resolved. The germline V and J ends were trimmed by 1 base and 3 bases, with 7 bases remaining between them. Germline V gene data show CDR1 as SGHRS and CDR2 as YFSETQ. The CDR3 is 13 amino acids. This chain's CDR3 is CASSLYGEETQYF. The DNA of the CDR3 is TGCGCCAGCAGCTTGTACGGAGAAGAGACCCAGTACTTC.

CDR3 nucleotide sequence: TGCGCCAGCCAGACAGACACCCACTCCTACGAGCAGTACTTC. Its protein is CASQTDTHSYEQYF. The genes are TRBV5-1 and TRBJ2-7; a possible D gene is TRBD1 (5 bases). Trimming took 7 bases from V and 0 from J, leaving 14 bases between them. The CDR3 consists of 14 residues. Germline values: CDR1 SGHRS, CDR2 YFSETQ.

The J gene is TRBJ1-6, the V gene TRBV7-2; TRBD1 might be the D (5 bases). The V gene lost 0 bases and the J gene lost 0 bases, with 15 bases spanning the gap. The CDR3 sequence is 19 residues long. Germline V CDR1 and CDR2: SGHTA, FQGNSA. The CDR3 nucleotides are TGTGCCAGCAGCTTAGCGCCCCCAGGGCGAAGCTCCTATAATTCACCCCTCCACTTT. Translated, it gives CASSLAPPGRSSYNSPLHF.

This chain links TRBV9 with TRBJ1-1, with D possibly being TRBD1 (5 bases). Germline lookup yields CDR1 SGDLS and CDR2 YYNGEE. The CDR3 extends over 15 amino acids. The V gene lost 0 bases and the J gene lost 4 bases, with 13 bases spanning the gap. CDR3: CASSVGRGGSTEAFF. CDR3 DNA sequence: TGTGCCAGCAGCGTAGGGAGGGGAGGGAGCACTGAAGCTTTCTTT. The whole variable domain, filled in from reference TRBV9 and TRBJ1-1, reads DSGVTQTPKHLITATGQRVTLRCSPRSGDLSVYWYQQSLDQGLQFLIQYYNGEERAKGNILERFSAQQFPDLHSELNLSSLELGDSALYFCASSVGRGGSTEAFFGQGTRLTVV.

This chain uses TRBV2 with TRBJ2-2; 7 nucleotides align to TRBD1. Germline V lookup: CDR1 SNHLY, CDR2 FYNNEI. V shed 4 bases, J shed 1 base, and the junction held 0 bases outside the gene matches. CDR3 length: 14 residues. The CDR3 nucleotides read TGTGCCAGCAGTGGGACAGGGAACACCGGGGAGCTGTTTTTT. Protein product: CASSGTGNTGELFF.

The chain recombines TRBV6-6 with TRBJ2-7; TRBD2 agrees at 11 bases. Unmatched junction bases numbered 5, after V lost 2 bases and J lost 2 bases. The CDR3 is 16 residues long. Germline CDR1 reads MNHNY; CDR2 reads SVGAGI (reference sequence). The CDR3 coding sequence is TGTGCCAGCAGTTACGGGCTAGCGGGAGGAACCTACGAGCAGTACTTC. It specifies CASSYGLAGGTYEQYF.

J is TRBJ2-7 and V is TRBV18; 11 nucleotides agree with TRBD2. The V gene's germline CDR1 is KGHSH and CDR2 LQKENI. With 4 bases clipped from V and 2 bases from J, the junction kept 4 bases outside the gene matches. The CDR3 has 15 amino acids. CDR3 sequence: CASSRRLAGTYEQYF. The CDR3 DNA follows: TGTGCCAGCTCACGAAGACTAGCGGGGACCTACGAGCAGTACTTC.

The V call is TRBV11-2, the J call TRBJ2-3, with 9 bases matching TRBD2. The germline gives CDR1 SGHAT, CDR2 FQNNGV. This CDR3 is built from 16 residues. The V gene end was trimmed by 6 bases and the J gene end by 6 bases; junction bases not matched to a gene: 13. CDR3 sequence reads: CASRASPGLALDTQYF. The CDR3 nucleotides read TGTGCCAGCAGGGCAAGTCCGGGACTAGCATTGGATACGCAGTATTTT.

On this clone: The junction departs from germline at one end; a sequencing error may be responsible. The chain has TRBV2 and TRBJ1-3; no firm D call. The CDR3 covers 13 residues. Germline loops: CDR1 SNHLY, CDR2 FYNNEI. The CDR3: CANSETRGTTIYF. The CDR3 coding sequence is TGTGCCAACAGTGAGACGCGGGGAACCACCATATATTTT.